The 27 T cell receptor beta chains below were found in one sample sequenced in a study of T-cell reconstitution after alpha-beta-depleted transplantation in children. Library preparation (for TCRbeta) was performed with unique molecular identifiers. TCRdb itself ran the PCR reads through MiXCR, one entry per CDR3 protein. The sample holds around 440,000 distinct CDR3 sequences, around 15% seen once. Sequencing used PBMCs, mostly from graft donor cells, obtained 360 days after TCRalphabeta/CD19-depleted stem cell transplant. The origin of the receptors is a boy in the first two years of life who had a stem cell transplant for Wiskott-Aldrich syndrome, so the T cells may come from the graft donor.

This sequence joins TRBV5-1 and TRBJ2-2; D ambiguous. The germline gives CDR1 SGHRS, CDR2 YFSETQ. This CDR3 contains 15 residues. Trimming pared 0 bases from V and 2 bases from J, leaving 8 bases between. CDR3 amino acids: CASSLAQANTGELFF. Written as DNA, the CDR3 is TGCGCCAGCAGCTTGGCCCAGGCTAACACCGGGGAGCTGTTTTTT.

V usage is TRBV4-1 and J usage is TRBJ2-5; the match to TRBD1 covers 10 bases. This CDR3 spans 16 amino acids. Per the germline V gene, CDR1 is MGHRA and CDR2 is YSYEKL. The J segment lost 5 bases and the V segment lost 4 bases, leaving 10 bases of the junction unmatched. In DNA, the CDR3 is TGCGCCAGCAGCCGACCCGGGACAGGGGTCGGGGAGACCCAGTACTTC. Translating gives CASSRPGTGVGETQYF.

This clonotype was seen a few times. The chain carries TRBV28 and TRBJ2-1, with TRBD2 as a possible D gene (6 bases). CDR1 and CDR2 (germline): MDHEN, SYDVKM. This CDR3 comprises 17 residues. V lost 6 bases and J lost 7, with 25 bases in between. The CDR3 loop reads CASSAPRLVGLRNEQFF. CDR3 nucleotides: TGTGCCAGCAGCGCCCCCCGACTAGTAGGATTACGGAATGAGCAGTTCTTC. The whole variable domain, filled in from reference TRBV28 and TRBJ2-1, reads DVKVTQSSRYLVKRTGEKVFLECVQDMDHENMFWYRQDPGLGLRLIYFSYDVKMKEKGDIPEGYSVSREKKERFSLILESASTNQTSMYLCASSAPRLVGLRNEQFFGPGTRLTVL.

In DNA, the CDR3 is TGTGCCACCAGTGACGCGGGACAGGGGACAGATACGCAGTATTTT. Translating it yields CATSDAGQGTDTQYF. The rearrangement links TRBV24-1 to TRBJ2-3; 10 nucleotides align to TRBD1. This CDR3 contains 15 residues. Per the germline V gene, CDR1 is KGHDR and CDR2 is SFDVKD. V was pared by 4 bases and J by 3 bases, with 3 bases of the junction left unmatched.

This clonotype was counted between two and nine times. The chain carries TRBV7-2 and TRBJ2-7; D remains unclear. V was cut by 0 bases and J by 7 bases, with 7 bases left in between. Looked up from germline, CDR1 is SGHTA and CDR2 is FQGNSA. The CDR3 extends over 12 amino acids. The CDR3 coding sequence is TGTGCCAGCAGCTTAGCGCGTCTTGAGCAGTACTTC. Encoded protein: CASSLARLEQYF.

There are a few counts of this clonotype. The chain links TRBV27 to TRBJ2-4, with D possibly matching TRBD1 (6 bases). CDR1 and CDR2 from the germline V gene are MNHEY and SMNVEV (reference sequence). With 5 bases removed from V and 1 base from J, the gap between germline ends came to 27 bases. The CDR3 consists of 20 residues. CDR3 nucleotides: TGTGCCAGCAGTCCACGAGCCGTACAGGGTTTGGTGATCGCCAAAAACATTCAGTACTTC. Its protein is CASSPRAVQGLVIAKNIQYF.

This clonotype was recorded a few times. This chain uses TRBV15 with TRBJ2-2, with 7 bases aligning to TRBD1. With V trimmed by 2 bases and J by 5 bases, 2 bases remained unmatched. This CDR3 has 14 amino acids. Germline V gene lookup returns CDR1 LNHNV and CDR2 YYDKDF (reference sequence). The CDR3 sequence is CATSRTGDTGELFF. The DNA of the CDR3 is TGTGCCACCAGCAGAACAGGGGATACCGGGGAGCTGTTTTTT.

CDR3 in amino acids: CATSDTGNYEQYF. The DNA of the CDR3 is TGTGCCACCAGTGATACAGGGAACTACGAGCAGTACTTC. This sequence joins TRBV24-1 and TRBJ2-7; D perhaps matches TRBD1 (6 bases). Germline V gene sequence: CDR1 KGHDR, CDR2 SFDVKD. Trimming cost V 3 bases and J 3 bases, with 8 bases left between them. The CDR3 is made up of 13 amino acids.

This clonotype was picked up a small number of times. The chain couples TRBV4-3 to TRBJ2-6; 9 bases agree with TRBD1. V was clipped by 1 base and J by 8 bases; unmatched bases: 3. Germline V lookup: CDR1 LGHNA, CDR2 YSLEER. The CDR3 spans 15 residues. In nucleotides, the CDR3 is TGCGCCAGCAGCCAAGCCGGGACAGGGCCCAACGTCCTGACTTTC. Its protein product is CASSQAGTGPNVLTF.

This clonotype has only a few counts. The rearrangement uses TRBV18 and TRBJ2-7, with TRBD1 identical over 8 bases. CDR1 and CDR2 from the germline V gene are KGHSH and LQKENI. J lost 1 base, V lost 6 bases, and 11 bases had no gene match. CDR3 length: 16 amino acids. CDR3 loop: CASSQAGGVGSYEQYF. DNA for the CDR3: TGTGCCAGCTCCCAAGCAGGGGGCGTGGGGTCCTACGAGCAGTACTTC.

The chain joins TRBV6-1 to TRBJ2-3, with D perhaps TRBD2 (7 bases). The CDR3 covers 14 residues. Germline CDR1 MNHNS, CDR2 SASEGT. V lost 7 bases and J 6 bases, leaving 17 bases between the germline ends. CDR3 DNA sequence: TGTGCCAGCAAGGGACCGGGGGGCCGGGATACGCAGTATTTT. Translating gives CASKGPGGRDTQYF.

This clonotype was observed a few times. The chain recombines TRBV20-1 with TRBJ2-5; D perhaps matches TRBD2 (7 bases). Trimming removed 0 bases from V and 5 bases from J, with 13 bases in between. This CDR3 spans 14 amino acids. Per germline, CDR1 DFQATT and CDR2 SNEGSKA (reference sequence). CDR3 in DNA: TGCAGTGCTAGAGATACAGGGCGGGGGGAGACCCAGTACTTC. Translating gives CSARDTGRGETQYF.

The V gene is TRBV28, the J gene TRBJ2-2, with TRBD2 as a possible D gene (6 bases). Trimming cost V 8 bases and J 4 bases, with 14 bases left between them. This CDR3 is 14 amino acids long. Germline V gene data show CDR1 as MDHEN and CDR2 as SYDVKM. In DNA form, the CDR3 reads TGTGCCAGCGAGGGGACTTTGGGCACCGGGGAGCTGTTTTTT. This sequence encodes CASEGTLGTGELFF.

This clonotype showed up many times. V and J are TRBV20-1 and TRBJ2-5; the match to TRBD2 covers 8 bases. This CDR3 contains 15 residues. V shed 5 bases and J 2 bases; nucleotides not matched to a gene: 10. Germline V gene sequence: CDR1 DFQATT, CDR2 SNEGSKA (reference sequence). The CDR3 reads CSAGYTSGLQETQYF. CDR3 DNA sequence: TGCAGTGCTGGATATACTAGCGGCCTACAAGAGACCCAGTACTTC.

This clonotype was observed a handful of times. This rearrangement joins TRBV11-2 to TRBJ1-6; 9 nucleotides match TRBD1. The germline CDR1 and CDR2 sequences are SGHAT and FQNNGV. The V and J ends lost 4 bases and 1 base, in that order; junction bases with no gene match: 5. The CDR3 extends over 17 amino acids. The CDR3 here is CASSSYRGLSYNSPLHF. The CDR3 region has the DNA TGTGCCAGCAGCTCTTACAGGGGGCTATCCTATAATTCACCCCTCCACTTT.

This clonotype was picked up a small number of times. CDR3 protein: CASSLYGSERSYEQYF. For the CDR3, the DNA is TGTGCCAGCAGTTTATACGGGAGTGAAAGGTCCTACGAGCAGTACTTC. V usage is TRBV12-3 or TRBV12-4 and J usage is TRBJ2-7; D possibly corresponds to TRBD2 (6 bases). This CDR3 comprises 16 residues. With 2 bases removed from V and 1 base from J, the gap between germline ends came to 15 bases.

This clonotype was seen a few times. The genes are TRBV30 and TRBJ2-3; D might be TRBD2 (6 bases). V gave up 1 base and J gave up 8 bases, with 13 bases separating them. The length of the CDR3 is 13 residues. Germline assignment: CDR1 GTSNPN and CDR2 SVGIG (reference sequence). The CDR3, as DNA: TGTGCCTGGAGTGCCAGTACTAGCCTTACGCAGTATTTT. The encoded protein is CAWSASTSLTQYF.

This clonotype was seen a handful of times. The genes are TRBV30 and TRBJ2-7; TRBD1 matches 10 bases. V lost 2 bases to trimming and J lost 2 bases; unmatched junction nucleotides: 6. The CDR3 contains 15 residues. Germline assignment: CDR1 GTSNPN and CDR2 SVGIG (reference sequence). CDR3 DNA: TGTGCCTGGAGTTCCGACAGGGGGCGTCCCTACGAGCAGTACTTC. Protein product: CAWSSDRGRPYEQYF.

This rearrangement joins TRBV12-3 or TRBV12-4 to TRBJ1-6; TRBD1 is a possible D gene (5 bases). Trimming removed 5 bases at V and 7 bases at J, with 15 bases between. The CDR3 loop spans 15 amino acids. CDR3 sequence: CASSQTGTRNSPLHF. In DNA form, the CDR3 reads TGTGCCAGCAGTCAGACCGGGACGAGGAATTCACCCCTCCACTTT.

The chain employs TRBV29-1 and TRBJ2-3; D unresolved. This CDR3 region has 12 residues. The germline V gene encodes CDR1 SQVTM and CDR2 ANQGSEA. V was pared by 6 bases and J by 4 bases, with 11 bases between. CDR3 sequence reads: CSVISLPDTQYF. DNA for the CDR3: TGCAGCGTAATCTCACTGCCAGATACGCAGTATTTT.

CDR3 in amino acids: CATSRVRDPRDEQFF. CDR3 sequence (DNA): TGTGCCACCAGCAGAGTAAGGGACCCAAGGGATGAGCAGTTCTTC. This chain uses TRBV15 with TRBJ2-1; D might be TRBD1 or TRBD2, each matching 5 bases. This CDR3 spans 15 amino acids. The germline V and J ends were trimmed by 1 base and 8 bases, with 15 bases remaining between them. Germline V lookup: CDR1 LNHNV, CDR2 YYDKDF (reference sequence).

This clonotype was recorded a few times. CDR3 nucleotide sequence: TGTGCCAGCAGCGTAGGCTGGGCTAGCGGGAGACGAGGAGAGACCCAGTACTTC. Translating it yields CASSVGWASGRRGETQYF. The chain uses TRBV9 and TRBJ2-5; 10 bases map to TRBD2. The CDR3 runs 18 residues. Germline V CDR1 and CDR2: SGDLS, YYNGEE. Trimming removed 0 bases from V and 4 bases from J; junction bases left unmatched: 12.

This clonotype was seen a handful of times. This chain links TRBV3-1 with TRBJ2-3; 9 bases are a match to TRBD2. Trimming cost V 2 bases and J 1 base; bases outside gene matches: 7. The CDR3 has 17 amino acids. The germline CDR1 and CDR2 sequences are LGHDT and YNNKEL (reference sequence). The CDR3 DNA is TGTGCCAGCAGCCAACGCCTAGCGGGGATCCGCACAGATACGCAGTATTTT. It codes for CASSQRLAGIRTDTQYF.

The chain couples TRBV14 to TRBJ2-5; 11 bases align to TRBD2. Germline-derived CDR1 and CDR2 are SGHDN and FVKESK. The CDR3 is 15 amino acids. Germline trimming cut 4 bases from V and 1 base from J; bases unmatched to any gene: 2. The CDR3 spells CASSRGLAVQETQYF. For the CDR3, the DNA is TGTGCCAGCAGCCGGGGACTAGCGGTCCAAGAGACCCAGTACTTC.

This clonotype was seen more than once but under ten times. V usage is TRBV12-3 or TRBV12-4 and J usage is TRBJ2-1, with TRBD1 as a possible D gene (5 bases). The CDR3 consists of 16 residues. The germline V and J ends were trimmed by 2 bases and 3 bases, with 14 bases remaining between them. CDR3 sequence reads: CASSLLGGAVYNEQFF. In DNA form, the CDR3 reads TGTGCCAGCAGTTTATTAGGTGGGGCGGTCTACAATGAGCAGTTCTTC.

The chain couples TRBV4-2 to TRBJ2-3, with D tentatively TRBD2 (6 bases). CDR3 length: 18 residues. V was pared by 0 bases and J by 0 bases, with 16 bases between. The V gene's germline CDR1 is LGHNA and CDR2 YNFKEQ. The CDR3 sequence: CASSQEGWGLSSTDTQYF. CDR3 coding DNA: TGTGCCAGCAGCCAAGAAGGGTGGGGACTCTCTAGCACAGATACGCAGTATTTT.

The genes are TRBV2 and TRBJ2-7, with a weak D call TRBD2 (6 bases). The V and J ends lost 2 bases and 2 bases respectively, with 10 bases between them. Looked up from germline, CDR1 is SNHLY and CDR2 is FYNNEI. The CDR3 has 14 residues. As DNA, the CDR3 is TGTGCCAGCAGTGAACGGCGGGGAACCTACGAGCAGTACTTC. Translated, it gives CASSERRGTYEQYF.